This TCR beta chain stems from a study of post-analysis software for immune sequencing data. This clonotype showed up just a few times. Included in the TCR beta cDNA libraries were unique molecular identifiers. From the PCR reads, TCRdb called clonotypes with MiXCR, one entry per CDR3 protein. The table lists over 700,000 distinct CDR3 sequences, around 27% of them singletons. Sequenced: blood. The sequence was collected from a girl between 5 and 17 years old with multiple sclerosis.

The chain's CDR3 is CASSYENLNEQFF. The CDR3 nucleotides read TGTGCCAGCAGCTATGAGAACCTCAATGAGCAGTTCTTC. The chain employs TRBV7-9 and TRBJ2-1, with D unclear. Trimming removed 4 bases at V and 6 bases at J, with 10 bases between. The germline gives CDR1 SEHNR, CDR2 FQNEAQ (reference sequence). The CDR3 runs to 13 residues.